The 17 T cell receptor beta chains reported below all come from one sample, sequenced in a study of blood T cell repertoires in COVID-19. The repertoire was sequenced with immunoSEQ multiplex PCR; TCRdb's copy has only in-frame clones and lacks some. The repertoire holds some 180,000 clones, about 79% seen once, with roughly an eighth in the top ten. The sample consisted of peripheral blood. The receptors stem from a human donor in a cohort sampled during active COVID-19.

CDR3: CAWREPYNEQFF. In nucleotides, the CDR3 is TGTGCCTGGAGGGAGCCCTACAATGAGCAGTTCTTC. The V gene is TRBV30, the J gene TRBJ2-1; D uncertain. The germline gives CDR1 GTSNPN, CDR2 SVGIG (reference sequence). Trimming took off 3 bases at V and 2 bases at J, with 5 bases between the two ends. CDR3 length equals 12 residues.

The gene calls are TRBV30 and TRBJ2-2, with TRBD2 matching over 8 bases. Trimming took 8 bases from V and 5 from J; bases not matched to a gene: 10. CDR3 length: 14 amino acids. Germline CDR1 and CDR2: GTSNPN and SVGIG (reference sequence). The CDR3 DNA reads TGTGCCCACCGATCCAGCGGGAGTACCGGGGAGCTGTTTTTT. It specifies CAHRSSGSTGELFF.

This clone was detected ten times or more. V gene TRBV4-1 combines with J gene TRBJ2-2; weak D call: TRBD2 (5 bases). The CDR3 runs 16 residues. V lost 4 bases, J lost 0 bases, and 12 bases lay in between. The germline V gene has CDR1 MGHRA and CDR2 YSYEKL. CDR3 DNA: TGCGCCAGCAGCCGGTACCAGAGGGCGAACACCGGGGAGCTGTTTTTT. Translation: CASSRYQRANTGELFF.

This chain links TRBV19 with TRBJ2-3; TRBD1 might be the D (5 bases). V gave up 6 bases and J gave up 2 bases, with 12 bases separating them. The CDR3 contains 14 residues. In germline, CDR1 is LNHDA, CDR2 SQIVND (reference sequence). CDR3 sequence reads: CASSRRQITDTQYF. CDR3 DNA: TGTGCCAGTAGCCGGAGACAGATCACAGATACGCAGTATTTT.

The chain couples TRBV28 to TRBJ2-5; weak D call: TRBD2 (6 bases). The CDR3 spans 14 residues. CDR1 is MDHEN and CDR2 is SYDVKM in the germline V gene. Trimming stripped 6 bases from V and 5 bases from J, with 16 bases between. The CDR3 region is CASREDSGGETQYF. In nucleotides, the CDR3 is TGTGCCAGCAGGGAGGACTCTGGGGGGGAGACCCAGTACTTC.

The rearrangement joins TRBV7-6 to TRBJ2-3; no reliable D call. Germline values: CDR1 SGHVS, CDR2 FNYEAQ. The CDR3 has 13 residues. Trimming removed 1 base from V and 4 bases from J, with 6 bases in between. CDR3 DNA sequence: TGTGCCAGCAGCTTAGGGGCGCCAGATACGCAGTATTTT. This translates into CASSLGAPDTQYF. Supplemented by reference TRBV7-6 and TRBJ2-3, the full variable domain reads GAGVSQSPRYKVTKRGQDVALRCDPISGHVSLYWYRQALGQGPEFLTYFNYEAQQDKSGLPNDRFSAERPEGSISTLTIQRTEQRDSAMYRCASSLGAPDTQYFGPGTRLTVL.

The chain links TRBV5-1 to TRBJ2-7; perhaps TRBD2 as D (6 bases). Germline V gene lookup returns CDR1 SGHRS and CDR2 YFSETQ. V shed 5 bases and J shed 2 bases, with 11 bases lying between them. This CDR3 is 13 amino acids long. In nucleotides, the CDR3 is TGCGCCAGCAGGATCGGGACTCCCTACGAGCAGTACTTC. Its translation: CASRIGTPYEQYF.

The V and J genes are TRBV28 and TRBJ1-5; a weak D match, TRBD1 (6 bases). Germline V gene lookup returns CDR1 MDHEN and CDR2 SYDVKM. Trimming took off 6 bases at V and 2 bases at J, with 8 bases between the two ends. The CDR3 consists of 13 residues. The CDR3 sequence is CASSRQGNQPQHF. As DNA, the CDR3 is TGTGCCAGCAGCCGACAGGGCAATCAGCCCCAGCATTTT. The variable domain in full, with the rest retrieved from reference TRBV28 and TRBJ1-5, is DVKVTQSSRYLVKRTGEKVFLECVQDMDHENMFWYRQDPGLGLRLIYFSYDVKMKEKGDIPEGYSVSREKKERFSLILESASTNQTSMYLCASSRQGNQPQHFGDGTRLSIL.

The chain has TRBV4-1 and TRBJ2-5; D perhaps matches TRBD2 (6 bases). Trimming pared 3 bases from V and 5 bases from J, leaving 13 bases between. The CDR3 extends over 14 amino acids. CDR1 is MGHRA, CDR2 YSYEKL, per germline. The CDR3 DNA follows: TGCGCCAGCAGCCACCACGGCGCGGGGGAGACCCAGTACTTC. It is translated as CASSHHGAGETQYF.

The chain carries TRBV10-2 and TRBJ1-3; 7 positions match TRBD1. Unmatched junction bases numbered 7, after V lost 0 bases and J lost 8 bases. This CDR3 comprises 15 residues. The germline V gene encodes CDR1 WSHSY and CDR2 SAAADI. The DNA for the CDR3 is TGCGCCAGCAGTGAGTCTCTCCGACAGGGAGACACCATATATTTT. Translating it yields CASSESLRQGDTIYF.

The CDR3 region is CAISDGPYEQYF. The CDR3 DNA reads as TGTGCCATCAGTGATGGGCCCTACGAGCAGTACTTC. The chain uses TRBV10-3 and TRBJ2-7, with no clear D. Trimming stripped 3 bases from V and 2 bases from J, with 5 bases between. This CDR3 has 12 residues. Germline loops: CDR1 ENHRY, CDR2 SYGVKD.

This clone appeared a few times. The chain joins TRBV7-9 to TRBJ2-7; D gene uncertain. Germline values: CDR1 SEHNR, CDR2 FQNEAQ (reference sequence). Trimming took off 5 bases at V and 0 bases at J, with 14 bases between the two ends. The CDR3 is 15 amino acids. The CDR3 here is CASSHLTETSYEQYF. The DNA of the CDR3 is TGTGCCAGCAGCCACCTCACGGAGACCTCCTACGAGCAGTACTTC.

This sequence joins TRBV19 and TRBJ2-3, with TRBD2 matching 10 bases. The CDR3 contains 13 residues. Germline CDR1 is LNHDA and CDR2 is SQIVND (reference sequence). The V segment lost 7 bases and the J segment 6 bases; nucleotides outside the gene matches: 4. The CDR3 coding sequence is TGTGCCAGTACCCGGACTAGCGGCGATACGCAGTATTTT. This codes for CASTRTSGDTQYF.

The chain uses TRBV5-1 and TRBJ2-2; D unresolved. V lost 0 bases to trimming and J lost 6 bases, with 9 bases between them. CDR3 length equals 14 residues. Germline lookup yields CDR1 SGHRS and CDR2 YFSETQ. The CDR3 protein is CASSLGLESGELFF. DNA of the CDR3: TGCGCCAGCAGCTTGGGTTTAGAGTCCGGGGAGCTGTTTTTT.

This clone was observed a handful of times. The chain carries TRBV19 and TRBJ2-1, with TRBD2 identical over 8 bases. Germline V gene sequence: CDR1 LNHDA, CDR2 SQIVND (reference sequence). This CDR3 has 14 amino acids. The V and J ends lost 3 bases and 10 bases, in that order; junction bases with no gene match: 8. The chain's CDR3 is CASSMRTSGSEQFF. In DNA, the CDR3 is TGTGCCAGTAGTATGAGAACTAGCGGCAGCGAGCAGTTCTTC.

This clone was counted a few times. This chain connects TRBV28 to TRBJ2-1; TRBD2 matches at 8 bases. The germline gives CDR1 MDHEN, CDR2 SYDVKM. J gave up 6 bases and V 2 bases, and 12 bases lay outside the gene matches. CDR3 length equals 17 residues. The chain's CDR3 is CASSLPNHSGTANEQFF. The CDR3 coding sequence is TGTGCCAGCAGTTTACCAAACCATAGCGGGACGGCCAATGAGCAGTTCTTC.

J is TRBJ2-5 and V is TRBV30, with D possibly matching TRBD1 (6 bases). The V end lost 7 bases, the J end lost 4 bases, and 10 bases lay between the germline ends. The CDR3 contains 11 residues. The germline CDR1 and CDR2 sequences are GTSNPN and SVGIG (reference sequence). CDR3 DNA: TGTGCCTCCCCCAGGGGAGAGACCCAGTACTTC. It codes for CASPRGETQYF. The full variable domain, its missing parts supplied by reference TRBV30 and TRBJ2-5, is SQTIHQWPATLVQPVGSPLSLECTVEGTSNPNLYWYRQAAGRGLQLLFYSVGIGQISSEVPQNLSASRPQDRQFILSSKKLLLSDSGFYLCASPRGETQYFGPGTRLLVL.